Listed below are T cell receptor beta chains from one sample, sequenced in a study of cytomegalovirus exposure and HLA in healthy donors. Repertoires were generated with immunoSEQ multiplex PCR, while TCRdb's copy carries only in-frame clones and drops some. This table holds more than 95,000 clones. Input material: PBMCs. Receptor source: a man aged 18 to 30 in good health and CMV-seronegative. Both conserved end residues are part of each CDR3. Each record gives: J gene, V gene, D gene, CDR3 DNA, CDR3 protein. D genes are given only for firm matches.

j_call: TRBJ1-1; v_call: TRBV10-2; d_call: -; cdr3_nt: TGCGCCAGCAGGGCCCCAGGGGTGAACACTGAAGCTTTCTTT; cdr3_aa: CASRAPGVNTEAFF
j_call: TRBJ1-1; v_call: TRBV9; d_call: -; cdr3_nt: TGTGCCAGCAGCGTAGGAGGGAGCGGGGGTACTTTTGAAGCTTTCTTT; cdr3_aa: CASSVGGSGGTFEAFF
j_call: TRBJ2-6; v_call: TRBV9; d_call: -; cdr3_nt: TGTGCCAGCAGCCCCGGGCCCGGAGGGAACTCTGGGGCCAACGTCCTGACTTTC; cdr3_aa: CASSPGPGGNSGANVLTF
j_call: TRBJ2-7; v_call: TRBV7-2; d_call: TRBD1; cdr3_nt: TGTGCCAGCAGCTTAGGTAGCCCCGGACAGGGTCAAATCTACGAGCAGTACTTC; cdr3_aa: CASSLGSPGQGQIYEQYF
j_call: TRBJ1-5; v_call: TRBV15; d_call: -; cdr3_nt: TGTGCCACCAGCAGAATGCTCTTGACAGGTAGCAATCAGCCCCAGCATTTT; cdr3_aa: CATSRMLLTGSNQPQHF
j_call: TRBJ2-1; v_call: TRBV15; d_call: TRBD2; cdr3_nt: TGTGCCACCAGCAGGACTAGCGGGACCCAATACAATGAGCAGTTCTTC; cdr3_aa: CATSRTSGTQYNEQFF
j_call: TRBJ1-2; v_call: TRBV5-1; d_call: -; cdr3_nt: TGCGCCAGCCGAGAGAACTATGGCTACACCTTC; cdr3_aa: CASRENYGYTF
j_call: TRBJ2-7; v_call: TRBV27; d_call: TRBD1; cdr3_nt: TGTGCCAGCAGTTATTACCCGGGACAGGGGGCCTCCTACGAGCAGTACTTC; cdr3_aa: CASSYYPGQGASYEQYF
j_call: TRBJ1-5; v_call: TRBV5-6; d_call: -; cdr3_nt: TGTGCCAGCAGCTTGGCAGGGAGCAATCAGCCCCAGCATTTT; cdr3_aa: CASSLAGSNQPQHF
j_call: TRBJ2-5; v_call: TRBV7-6; d_call: TRBD1; cdr3_nt: TGTGCCAGCAGCTTGAAGGGACAGGGAGTGGGAGAGACCCAGTACTTC; cdr3_aa: CASSLKGQGVGETQYF
j_call: TRBJ1-5; v_call: TRBV19; d_call: TRBD1; cdr3_nt: TGTGCCAGTAGCAACCGACAGGGTGGTCAACCCCAGCATTTT; cdr3_aa: CASSNRQGGQPQHF
j_call: TRBJ2-5; v_call: TRBV19; d_call: -; cdr3_nt: TGTGCCAGTAGTATCGCAGGGTTGGAGACCCAGTACTTC; cdr3_aa: CASSIAGLETQYF
j_call: TRBJ2-3; v_call: TRBV9; d_call: TRBD2; cdr3_nt: TGTGCCAGCAGCCGACTAGCGGGGACCACAGATACGCAGTATTTT; cdr3_aa: CASSRLAGTTDTQYF
j_call: TRBJ2-7; v_call: TRBV5-4; d_call: -; cdr3_nt: TGTGCCAGCCGCCAAGGGGGTGCCTACGAGCAGTACTTC; cdr3_aa: CASRQGGAYEQYF
j_call: TRBJ2-5; v_call: TRBV28; d_call: -; cdr3_nt: TGTGCCAGCAGTTTTCAGGCAGCCCAAGAGACCCAGTACTTC; cdr3_aa: CASSFQAAQETQYF
j_call: TRBJ1-5; v_call: TRBV19; d_call: TRBD1; cdr3_nt: TGTGCCAGTAGTAGACTAGCGGACAGGAGCAATCAGCCCCAGCATTTT; cdr3_aa: CASSRLADRSNQPQHF
j_call: TRBJ2-7; v_call: TRBV6-5; d_call: TRBD1; cdr3_nt: TGTGCCAGCAGTTACGAGGGACAGCCACTCTACGAGCAGTACTTC; cdr3_aa: CASSYEGQPLYEQYF
j_call: TRBJ1-6; v_call: TRBV14; d_call: -; cdr3_nt: TGTGCCAGCAGTGTGACAGGAGTGAGGAATTCACCCCTCCACTTT; cdr3_aa: CASSVTGVRNSPLHF
j_call: TRBJ1-5; v_call: TRBV2; d_call: -; cdr3_nt: TGTGCCAGCAGTGAATGGGACATGAGCAATCAGCCCCAGCATTTT; cdr3_aa: CASSEWDMSNQPQHF
j_call: TRBJ2-1; v_call: TRBV19; d_call: TRBD2; cdr3_nt: TGTGCCAGTAGTGTCAGGACTAGCGGAAACTACAATGAGCAGTTCTTC; cdr3_aa: CASSVRTSGNYNEQFF
j_call: TRBJ1-2; v_call: TRBV30; d_call: TRBD1; cdr3_nt: TGTGCCTGGATTCCGGGGGGACAGGGGAACTATGGCTACACCTTC; cdr3_aa: CAWIPGGQGNYGYTF
j_call: TRBJ2-3; v_call: TRBV19; d_call: -; cdr3_nt: TGTGCCAGTAGTATAGTAGGAGGAGATACGCAGTATTTT; cdr3_aa: CASSIVGGDTQYF
j_call: TRBJ2-7; v_call: TRBV7-2; d_call: -; cdr3_nt: TGTGCCAGCAGCTTAGACCTTGGGGCGCGTTTCGAGCAGTACTTC; cdr3_aa: CASSLDLGARFEQYF
j_call: TRBJ2-7; v_call: TRBV5-4; d_call: -; cdr3_nt: TGTGCCAGCAGCTTACAGGGTACCAACGAGCAGTACTTC; cdr3_aa: CASSLQGTNEQYF
j_call: TRBJ2-7; v_call: TRBV7-6; d_call: TRBD2; cdr3_nt: TGTGCCAGCAGCCCGGGGGGGATGTTGATCCACGAGCAGTACTTC; cdr3_aa: CASSPGGMLIHEQYF
j_call: TRBJ2-5; v_call: TRBV11-2; d_call: TRBD2; cdr3_nt: TGTGCCAGCAGCCACGGAGGGACTAGCGGGAGTCTGGAGACCCAGTACTTC; cdr3_aa: CASSHGGTSGSLETQYF
j_call: TRBJ2-7; v_call: TRBV11-1; d_call: -; cdr3_nt: TGTGCCAGCAGCTTCCTCACAGGGAGAGGGTACGAGCAGTACTTC; cdr3_aa: CASSFLTGRGYEQYF
j_call: TRBJ1-2; v_call: TRBV5-1; d_call: -; cdr3_nt: TGCGCCAGCAGCTTGGAGGAGGCCGGGTCAGAAGGCTACACCTTC; cdr3_aa: CASSLEEAGSEGYTF